These 27 T cell receptor beta chains were sequenced from one sample in a study of CD8 T cells in Susac syndrome. cDNA came from about 0.46 to 1 ug RNA primed by random hexamers. TCRdb called the immunoSEQ multiplex PCR reads again in MiXCR, with one record for every CDR3 protein. The sample holds roughly 180,000 distinct CDR3 sequences; about 95% are singletons and the top ten take approximately 0.098%. The sequenced sample was CD4+ T cells from PBMCs. Receptor source: a human donor in good health.

The chain uses TRBV2 and TRBJ2-1, with unresolved D. The CDR3 sequence is 12 residues long. The V and J ends lost 7 bases and 3 bases respectively, with 7 bases between them. Germline CDR1 is SNHLY and CDR2 is FYNNEI. The CDR3 protein is CASNEGYNEQFF. In DNA form, the CDR3 reads TGTGCCAGCAACGAAGGCTACAATGAGCAGTTCTTC.

V gene TRBV20-1 combines with J gene TRBJ2-1, with TRBD2 identical over 10 bases. The germline V gene encodes CDR1 DFQATT and CDR2 SNEGSKA (reference sequence). CDR3 length: 15 amino acids. V shed 2 bases, J shed 4 bases, and the junction held 5 bases outside the gene matches. Written as DNA, the CDR3 is TGCAGTGCTAGATCTAGCGGGAGCTATTACAATGAGCAGTTCTTC. Its translation is CSARSSGSYYNEQFF.

This clonotype was seen once. The chain links TRBV28 to TRBJ2-7, with 9 bases identical to TRBD1. The V gene's germline CDR1 is MDHEN and CDR2 SYDVKM. The CDR3 is 12 residues long. V was pared by 5 bases and J by 9 bases, with 5 bases of the junction left unmatched. The CDR3 loop is CASSPRGQGQYF. The CDR3 nucleotides read TGTGCCAGCAGTCCTCGGGGACAGGGGCAGTACTTC.

The chain combines TRBV5-1 with TRBJ2-1; weak D call: TRBD2 (5 bases). CDR3 size: 15 residues. The germline V gene encodes CDR1 SGHRS and CDR2 YFSETQ. The V and J ends lost 1 base and 4 bases respectively, with 12 bases between them. The CDR3 nucleotides read TGCGCCAGCAGCTTGCAATCTGGAGGATACAATGAGCAGTTCTTC. Translation: CASSLQSGGYNEQFF.

The chain couples TRBV6-6 to TRBJ1-5, with 8 bases matching TRBD1. The CDR3 has 15 residues. Germline V gene data show CDR1 as MNHNY and CDR2 as SVGAGI (reference sequence). Losses at the gene ends were 7 bases for V and 7 bases for J; bases not matched to a gene: 12. This CDR3 is CASTPRGQGGQPQHF. Here the CDR3 DNA reads TGTGCCAGCACCCCCAGGGGGCAGGGGGGCCAGCCCCAGCATTTT.

This chain uses TRBV7-2 with TRBJ2-7, with TRBD1 matching 7 bases. Germline CDR1 is SGHTA and CDR2 is FQGNSA. The CDR3 contains 15 residues. The V and J ends lost 4 bases and 1 base, in that order; junction bases with no gene match: 7. The CDR3 protein is CASSSNHRGSYEQYF. CDR3 DNA: TGTGCCAGCAGCTCGAACCACAGGGGTTCCTACGAGCAGTACTTC. Full variable domain (missing parts from reference TRBV7-2 and TRBJ2-7): GAGVSQSPSNKVTEKGKDVELRCDPISGHTALYWYRQSLGQGLEFLIYFQGNSAPDKSGLPSDRFSAERTGGSVSTLTIQRTQQEDSAVYLCASSSNHRGSYEQYFGPGTRLTVT.

Only one count was recorded for this clonotype. A junction boundary mismatches the germline segment, possibly from a read error. J is TRBJ2-1 and V is TRBV5-1, with 7 bases identical to TRBD1. From germline, CDR1 is SGHRS and CDR2 YFSETQ. This CDR3 is 13 amino acids long. The CDR3 bases are TGCGCCAGCAGTCGTCGAGGGACAGATGAGCATTTCTTC. It encodes CASSRRGTDEHFF.

This clonotype was observed a single time. The gene calls are TRBV29-1 and TRBJ1-1; 7 bases map to TRBD1. This CDR3 is built from 14 residues. The V gene's germline CDR1 is SQVTM and CDR2 ANQGSEA. V shed 6 bases and J 2 bases; nucleotides not matched to a gene: 9. DNA of the CDR3: TGCAGCGTACAGGGGATGAGAATTAACACTGAAGCTTTCTTT. Protein: CSVQGMRINTEAFF. The full variable domain, in which reference TRBV29-1 and TRBJ1-1 provide the parts outside the CDR3, is SAVISQKPSRDICQRGTSLTIQCQVDSQVTMMFWYRQQPGQSLTLIATANQGSEATYESGFVIDKFPISRPNLTFSTLTVSNMSPEDSSIYLCSVQGMRINTEAFFGQGTRLTVV.

The chain employs TRBV25-1 and TRBJ1-1; a possible D gene is TRBD1 (5 bases). This CDR3 contains 14 residues. Trimming took off 6 bases at V and 8 bases at J, with 19 bases between the two ends. The germline CDR1 and CDR2 sequences are MGHDK and SYGVNS. CDR3 amino acids: CASRAIGGRGEAFF. Here the CDR3 DNA reads TGTGCCAGCAGGGCAATTGGGGGGAGAGGAGAAGCTTTCTTT.

This clonotype showed up just once. This sequence joins TRBV29-1 and TRBJ1-2; tentatively, D is TRBD1 (6 bases). The germline V and J ends were trimmed by 7 bases and 7 bases, with 16 bases remaining between them. The CDR3 has 12 residues. Per the germline V gene, CDR1 is SQVTM and CDR2 is ANQGSEA. The CDR3 nucleotides read TGCAGCGGTGACTGGGGAGGGGGTGGCTACACCTTC. Its protein is CSGDWGGGGYTF.

This chain uses TRBV7-9 with TRBJ1-1, with D perhaps TRBD1 (5 bases). Trimming removed 1 base at V and 2 bases at J, with 8 bases between. The germline V gene has CDR1 SEHNR and CDR2 FQNEAQ (reference sequence). The CDR3 runs 14 residues. This CDR3 reads CASSLGQINTEAFF. CDR3 coding DNA: TGTGCCAGCAGCTTAGGACAGATAAACACTGAAGCTTTCTTT.

The chain recombines TRBV5-8 with TRBJ2-2; D is possibly TRBD1 (5 bases). Trimming removed 2 bases at V and 5 bases at J, with 7 bases between. The CDR3 totals 13 residues. Germline lookup yields CDR1 SGHTS and CDR2 YDEGEE. The chain's CDR3 is CASSFRGTGELFF. CDR3 sequence (DNA): TGTGCCAGCAGCTTTAGGGGAACCGGGGAGCTGTTTTTT.

The chain joins TRBV16 to TRBJ1-5; D uncertain. The V and J ends lost 3 bases and 11 bases respectively, with 14 bases between them. Germline CDR1 is KGHSY and CDR2 is FQNENV. The CDR3 contains 13 residues. The CDR3 reads CASSQGARFSQHF. The CDR3 nucleotides are TGTGCCAGCAGCCAGGGCGCCCGGTTTTCCCAGCATTTT. Variable domain in full (rest from reference TRBV16 and TRBJ1-5): GEEVAQTPKHLVRGEGQKAKLYCAPIKGHSYVFWYQQVLKNEFKFLISFQNENVFDETGMPKERFSAKCLPNSPCSLEIQATKLEDSAVYFCASSQGARFSQHFGDGTRLSIL.

The chain joins TRBV6-2 or TRBV6-3 to TRBJ1-1; possible D gene TRBD1, 6 bases. The germline V gene has CDR1 MNHEY and CDR2 SVGEGT. This CDR3 is built from 13 residues. The germline V and J ends were trimmed by 8 bases and 4 bases, with 14 bases remaining between them. The CDR3 DNA reads as TGTGCCAGCGATCCGGGGGCAGGCACTGAAGCTTTCTTT. Translation gives CASDPGAGTEAFF.

The gene calls are TRBV3-1 and TRBJ1-1; perhaps TRBD1 as D (6 bases). In germline, CDR1 is LGHDT, CDR2 YNNKEL (reference sequence). The CDR3 has 14 amino acids. Deletions cut 4 bases from V and 3 bases from J, with 12 bases between. In DNA, the CDR3 is TGTGCCAGCAGCCGAAAGGACAGAGACACTGAAGCTTTCTTT. As protein: CASSRKDRDTEAFF.

This chain joins TRBV4-3 and TRBJ2-4; D remains ambiguous. Germline V gives CDR1 LGHNA, CDR2 YSLEER. This CDR3 spans 18 amino acids. The V and J ends lost 0 bases and 0 bases respectively, with 15 bases between them. CDR3 sequence: CASSQDFLQAVAKNIQYF. In nucleotides, the CDR3 is TGCGCCAGCAGCCAAGATTTTCTCCAGGCGGTAGCCAAAAACATTCAGTACTTC.

This chain connects TRBV15 to TRBJ2-7; 11 bases agree with TRBD1. Germline V gene sequence: CDR1 LNHNV, CDR2 YYDKDF (reference sequence). This CDR3 spans 15 amino acids. V gave up 5 bases and J gave up 2 bases; unmatched junction bases: 5. CDR3 coding DNA: TGTGCCACCAGCTTGGGGACAGGGGGAGCCTACGAGCAGTACTTC. Protein product: CATSLGTGGAYEQYF.

V gene TRBV27 combines with J gene TRBJ2-5; 8 bases map to TRBD2. Trimming took 2 bases from V and 5 from J; bases not matched to a gene: 4. The germline CDR1 and CDR2 sequences are MNHEY and SMNVEV (reference sequence). The CDR3 runs to 14 residues. In nucleotides, the CDR3 is TGTGCCAGCAGTTTAAAAGCGGGAGTGGAGACCCAGTACTTC. The encoded protein is CASSLKAGVETQYF.

V usage is TRBV29-1 and J usage is TRBJ2-7; 7 bases are shared with TRBD1. The CDR3 sequence is 12 residues long. The germline gives CDR1 SQVTM, CDR2 ANQGSEA. V dropped 6 bases and J dropped 0; count of bases not matched to a gene: 2. The CDR3 DNA sequence: TGCAGCGTGGGACAGTACTCCTACGAGCAGTACTTC. Amino acid sequence: CSVGQYSYEQYF.

The rearrangement links TRBV20-1 to TRBJ2-1; weak D call: TRBD2 (5 bases). There are 12 residues in the CDR3. V was pared by 1 base and J by 9 bases, with 10 bases between. The germline V gene has CDR1 DFQATT and CDR2 SNEGSKA (reference sequence). CDR3 residues: CSARVAQLEQFF. The CDR3 coding sequence is TGCAGTGCTAGAGTAGCGCAACTTGAGCAGTTCTTC.

The rearrangement links TRBV18 to TRBJ2-7; 9 nucleotides match TRBD1. V shed 3 bases and J 2 bases; nucleotides not matched to a gene: 5. Looked up from germline, CDR1 is KGHSH and CDR2 is LQKENI. The CDR3 extends over 15 amino acids. The CDR3 spells CASSPPGQGTYEQYF. The DNA of the CDR3 is TGTGCCAGCTCACCCCCGGGACAGGGAACCTACGAGCAGTACTTC.

V usage is TRBV30 and J usage is TRBJ1-4, with D unresolved. V lost 2 bases to trimming and J lost 7 bases, with 17 bases between them. From germline, CDR1 is GTSNPN and CDR2 SVGIG (reference sequence). This CDR3 contains 15 residues. The CDR3 reads CAWSSRPTEGEKLFF. Here the CDR3 DNA reads TGTGCCTGGAGTAGCCGACCGACGGAGGGTGAAAAACTGTTTTTT. Looking up the rest from reference TRBV30 and TRBJ1-4 gives the full variable domain: SQTIHQWPATLVQPVGSPLSLECTVEGTSNPNLYWYRQAAGRGLQLLFYSVGIGQISSEVPQNLSASRPQDRQFILSSKKLLLSDSGFYLCAWSSRPTEGEKLFFGSGTQLSVL.

A remark on this clonotype: A junction boundary mismatches the germline segment, possibly from a read error. The rearrangement links TRBV14 to TRBJ2-5; D unresolved. The CDR3 spans 14 residues. CDR1 and CDR2 (germline): SGHDN, FVKESK. CDR3 amino acids: CASTQGPPSETQYF. The CDR3 DNA sequence: TGTGCCAGCACCCAAGGGCCCCCGTCCGAGACCCAGTACTTC.

The CDR3 region is CASILPVGGDQPQHF. Here the CDR3 DNA reads TGCGCCAGCATTCTCCCCGTTGGGGGGGATCAGCCCCAGCATTTT. The chain recombines TRBV5-1 with TRBJ1-5; maybe TRBD1 (5 bases). Germline V CDR1 and CDR2: SGHRS, YFSETQ. The CDR3 is 15 residues long. Trimming shortened V by 6 bases and J by 5 bases, and 18 bases separated the two germline ends.

V gene TRBV29-1 combines with J gene TRBJ2-7; 8 positions match TRBD1. V shed 5 bases and J 2 bases; nucleotides not matched to a gene: 8. The germline V gene has CDR1 SQVTM and CDR2 ANQGSEA. This CDR3 comprises 14 residues. CDR3 residues: CSVRQGTETYEQYF. CDR3 in DNA: TGCAGCGTTAGACAGGGGACGGAGACCTACGAGCAGTACTTC.

This clonotype was seen a single time. CDR3 sequence: CASSPRDRSSYEQYF. CDR3 sequence (DNA): TGTGCCAGCAGTCCCCGGGACAGAAGCTCCTACGAGCAGTACTTC. The rearrangement links TRBV25-1 to TRBJ2-7, with 7 bases matching TRBD1. Germline loops: CDR1 MGHDK, CDR2 SYGVNS. There are 15 residues in the CDR3. J lost 0 bases, V lost 5 bases, and 7 bases had no gene match.

The V gene is TRBV29-1, the J gene TRBJ2-1, with no clear D. CDR1 is SQVTM, CDR2 ANQGSEA, per germline. V shed 4 bases and J shed 13 bases, with 11 bases lying between them. This CDR3 spans 10 amino acids. CDR3 nucleotide sequence: TGCAGCGTTGCTTTCGAGAAACAGTTCTTC. Translated: CSVAFEKQFF.